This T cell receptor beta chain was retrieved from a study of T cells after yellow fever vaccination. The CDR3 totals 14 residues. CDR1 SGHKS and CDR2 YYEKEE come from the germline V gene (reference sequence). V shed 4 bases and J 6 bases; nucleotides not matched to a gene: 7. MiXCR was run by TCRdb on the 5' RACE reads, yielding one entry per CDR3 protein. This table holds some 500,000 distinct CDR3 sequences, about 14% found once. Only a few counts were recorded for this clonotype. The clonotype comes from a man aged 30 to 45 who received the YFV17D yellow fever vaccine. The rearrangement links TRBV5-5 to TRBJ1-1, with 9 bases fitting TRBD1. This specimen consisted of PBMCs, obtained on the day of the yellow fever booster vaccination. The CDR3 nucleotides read TGTGCCAGCAGCCAGGACAGGGGAGGCGCTGAAGCTTTCTTT. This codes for CASSQDRGGAEAFF.